This is a list of T cell receptor beta chains from one sample in a study of blood T cell repertoires in COVID-19. Produced via immunoSEQ multiplex PCR; TCRdb's table is partial and in-frame only. Of 90,000 to 120,000 clones listed, about four fifths are singletons. The sample taken for sequencing was peripheral blood. These receptors originate from an elderly woman with active or convalescent COVID-19. Each CDR3 is given without its conserved first and last residue.

J gene: TRBJ2-7
V gene: TRBV27
CDR3 length: 11
CDR3 protein: ASSSITGYEQY

J gene: TRBJ1-1
V gene: TRBV28
CDR3 length: 14
CDR3 protein: ASSFAGTGTGTEAF

J gene: TRBJ2-6
V gene: TRBV5-4
CDR3 length: 15
CDR3 protein: ASSLGAGLTGANVLT

J gene: TRBJ2-2
V gene: TRBV7-3
CDR3 length: 11
CDR3 protein: ASSVGLVGELF

J gene: TRBJ1-1
V gene: TRBV12-3/TRBV12-4
CDR3 length: 10
CDR3 protein: ASSFGGPEAF

J gene: TRBJ1-3
V gene: TRBV10-3
CDR3 length: 12
CDR3 protein: AISETGTGNTIY

J gene: TRBJ2-1
V gene: TRBV7-8
CDR3 length: 11
CDR3 protein: ASSSGIVNEQF

J gene: TRBJ1-2
V gene: TRBV6-4
CDR3 length: 13
CDR3 protein: ASSPSYGQGTRYT

J gene: TRBJ1-2
V gene: TRBV6-5
CDR3 length: 13
CDR3 protein: ASSYSRDPRGGYT

J gene: TRBJ2-2
V gene: TRBV28
CDR3 length: 11
CDR3 protein: ASWGGNTGELF